This TCR beta chain is from a study of cytomegalovirus exposure and HLA in healthy donors. At the level of the study: As an earlier analysis found, around 170 million T cells yielded about 120 million unique TCR beta sequences. Most donors, roughly 77% of roughly 400 genotyped, fell in the Caucasian-associated ancestry cluster. Study-wide results and caveats: Researchers reported in a later analysis that common viral pathogens appeared linked to several top clusters.

After removal of 8 bases from V and 7 bases from J, the junction contained 20 bases not matched to a gene. This CDR3 is built from 17 residues. Germline V gene data show CDR1 as SNHLY and CDR2 as FYNNEI. A few counts support this clone. Its antigen is not known. The study ran its PCR with 60 Vbeta and 13 Jbeta primers. Sequenced by immunoSEQ multiplex PCR; TCRdb stores in-frame clones only, minus some. This sample yields about 100,000 clones, of which around 80% are seen a single time; approximately 4.1% belongs to the top ten. Sequencing was done on a sample of PBMCs. The rearrangement links TRBV2 to TRBJ2-4; TRBD1 agrees at 7 bases. The clonotype was recovered from a female donor in good health and CMV-seropositive. As DNA, the CDR3 is TGTGCCAGCCCCCCCCGGACAGGCGGTCCAAGCCGTAACATTCAGTACTTC. It translates to CASPPRTGGPSRNIQYF.